This T cell receptor (beta chain) was sequenced during a study of T cell responses to AZD1222 COVID-19 vaccine. Study-wide results and caveats: Repertoire samples came only from after the peak T cell response. Spike-specific TCR breadth rose after two AZD1222 doses, and depth rose as well. White British ancestry dominated among donors, who included more females, and clonal diversity was possibly underestimated. Only a handful of AZD1222 recipients were seropositive at baseline.

Profiling relied on immunoSEQ multiplex PCR, and the TCRdb table lists in-frame clones only, not all of them. The sample lists about 110,000 clones; 88% were seen once. The ends were cut back, 5 bases at V and 4 bases at J, with 12 bases in the middle. Per germline, CDR1 MDHEN and CDR2 SYDVKM. The CDR3 is made up of 13 amino acids. For this clone: What it binds is unknown.

This receptor was obtained from an adult in good health. Sequenced material: peripheral blood, taken on day 0 of AZD1222 vaccination. The chain is built from TRBV28 and TRBJ2-7, with D perhaps TRBD1 (6 bases). The CDR3 loop is CASSPVGGYEQYF. The CDR3 bases are TGTGCCAGCAGTCCAGTAGGGGGATACGAGCAGTACTTC. Together with reference TRBV28 and TRBJ2-7, the CDR3 gives the full variable domain: DVKVTQSSRYLVKRTGEKVFLECVQDMDHENMFWYRQDPGLGLRLIYFSYDVKMKEKGDIPEGYSVSREKKERFSLILESASTNQTSMYLCASSPVGGYEQYFGPGTRLTVT.